These 20 T cell receptor beta chains came from one sample sequenced in a study of cytomegalovirus exposure and HLA in healthy donors. The study ran its PCR with 60 Vbeta and 13 Jbeta primers. TCRdb keeps only in-frame clones here, not all; method: immunoSEQ multiplex PCR. The data contain some 180,000 clones, roughly a tenth of them seen just once; the ten biggest clones take up over 1%. The specimen was PBMCs. The receptors shown here come from a woman in her 30s in good health and CMV-seropositive.

A few counts support this clone. V gene TRBV5-1 combines with J gene TRBJ1-1; D gene ambiguous. Trimming removed 0 bases from V and 1 base from J, with 10 bases in between. Per the germline V gene, CDR1 is SGHRS and CDR2 is YFSETQ. This CDR3 has 15 residues. CDR3 nucleotides: TGCGCCAGCAGCTTGGAGGTGACACCGAACACTGAAGCTTTCTTT. Translating gives CASSLEVTPNTEAFF.

This clone was found a few times. V usage is TRBV18 and J usage is TRBJ1-5; the D is unclear. The CDR3 spans 15 residues. V dropped 6 bases and J dropped 3 bases, with 15 bases sitting between them. Germline CDR1 and CDR2: KGHSH and LQKENI. Written as DNA, the CDR3 is TGTGCCAGCTCGAGTTCGGGGTTGGACAATCAGCCCCAGCATTTT. Translation gives CASSSSGLDNQPQHF.

In regard to this clone: This sample also contains other DNA sequences that code for the same CDR3. The CDR3 sequence is CASSLGTGYEQYF. The CDR3 DNA is TGCGCCAGCAGCTTGGGGACAGGGTACGAGCAGTACTTC. The V and J genes are TRBV5-1 and TRBJ2-7; TRBD1 matches at 8 bases. Germline V gives CDR1 SGHRS, CDR2 YFSETQ. There are 13 residues in the CDR3. After removal of 0 bases from V and 4 bases from J, the junction contained 0 bases not matched to a gene.

This clone was observed a handful of times. The chain has TRBV12-5 and TRBJ1-1; no clear D gene. The CDR3 length is 12 residues. Deletions cut 2 bases from V and 14 bases from J, with 15 bases between. The V gene's germline CDR1 is LGHNT and CDR2 FRNRAP. CDR3 sequence reads: CASGLLVTERFF. Here the CDR3 DNA reads TGTGCTAGTGGTTTGTTGGTAACAGAGCGGTTCTTT. The full variable domain, with the rest looked up from reference TRBV12-5 and TRBJ1-1, is DARVTQTPRHKVTEMGQEVTMRCQPILGHNTVFWYRQTMMQGLELLAYFRNRAPLDDSGMPKDRFSAEMPDATLATLKIQPSEPRDSAVYFCASGLLVTERFFGQGTRLTVV.

In this sample, this clone turned up a few times. This rearrangement joins TRBV7-8 to TRBJ2-7; D is unresolved. In germline, CDR1 is SGHVS, CDR2 FQNEAQ. Trimming removed 1 base at V and 5 bases at J, with 15 bases between. The CDR3 is made up of 15 amino acids. CDR3: CASSLGNYQDDEQYF. CDR3 DNA: TGTGCCAGCAGCTTAGGGAACTACCAAGACGACGAGCAGTACTTC.

The chain recombines TRBV20-1 with TRBJ1-2; D remains ambiguous. The CDR3 spans 10 residues. Germline values: CDR1 DFQATT, CDR2 SNEGSKA (reference sequence). V was cut by 8 bases and J by 5 bases, with 9 bases left in between. As DNA, the CDR3 is TGCAGTACAGTTCATTATGGCTACACCTTC. This sequence encodes CSTVHYGYTF.

The chain joins TRBV10-2 to TRBJ1-2; TRBD1 is a possible D gene (6 bases). Germline CDR1 and CDR2: WSHSY and SAAADI. There are 14 residues in the CDR3. V was clipped by 0 bases and J by 6 bases, with 11 bases between them. The CDR3 sequence: CASSESVGTNGYTF. The CDR3 DNA reads as TGCGCCAGCAGTGAGTCGGTAGGGACAAATGGCTACACCTTC.

The rearrangement joins TRBV7-7 to TRBJ2-7, with a possible D match to TRBD2 (6 bases). Germline CDR1 SSHAT, CDR2 FNYEAQ (reference sequence). This CDR3 has 14 residues. V lost 2 bases, J lost 5 bases, and 13 bases lay in between. CDR3 nucleotide sequence: TGTGCCAGCAGCTTACGTCCGGGAGTAGACGAGCAGTACTTC. Amino acid sequence: CASSLRPGVDEQYF.

This clone was seen only once. This sequence joins TRBV23-1 and TRBJ1-5, with D perhaps TRBD1 (5 bases). TRBV23-1 is classed as an ORF, of uncertain function. The CDR3 is made up of 16 amino acids. Trimming left V 6 bases short and J 0 bases short, with 15 bases between. CDR3 loop: CASSRGRDYSNQPQHF. In DNA form, the CDR3 reads TGCGCCAGCAGCCGGGGGAGGGATTATAGCAATCAGCCCCAGCATTTT.

This clone was seen a handful of times. J is TRBJ1-5 and V is TRBV21-1. TRBV21-1 is shown as a pseudogene. This CDR3 has 14 residues. CDR3 sequence reads: CASNPPGGGQPQHF. DNA of the CDR3: TGTGCCAGCAACCCTCCCGGGGGAGGGCAGCCCCAGCATTTT.

This clone has only a few counts. The chain is built from TRBV11-2 and TRBJ2-7; TRBD1 might be the D (8 bases). Per germline, CDR1 SGHAT and CDR2 FQNNGV. The CDR3 runs to 16 residues. V gave up 1 base and J gave up 2 bases, with 15 bases separating them. CDR3 coding DNA: TGTGCCAGCAGCTTAGCCCTACAGGGGGGGACCTACGAGCAGTACTTC. Encoded protein: CASSLALQGGTYEQYF.

This clone came up a few times. The chain is built from TRBV7-8 and TRBJ2-7, with 9 positions matching TRBD1. Germline CDR1 is SGHVS and CDR2 is FQNEAQ. The CDR3 length is 14 residues. The ends lost 3 bases at V and 4 bases at J; junction bases unmatched: 4. The CDR3 reads CASSFGDREYEQYF. CDR3 bases: TGTGCCAGCAGCTTTGGGGACAGGGAGTACGAGCAGTACTTC.

A few counts support this clone. The chain is built from TRBV7-9 and TRBJ1-3; no definite D call. This CDR3 comprises 16 residues. The germline V gene encodes CDR1 SEHNR and CDR2 FQNEAQ (reference sequence). V was pared by 3 bases and J by 1 base, with 13 bases between. The CDR3 bases are TGTGCCAGCAGCTTTCTGGCGACATCTTCTGGAAACACCATATATTTT. This sequence encodes CASSFLATSSGNTIYF.

Only a few counts were recorded for this clone. The rearrangement joins TRBV2 to TRBJ1-2, with a weak D call TRBD1 (5 bases). V gave up 4 bases and J gave up 4 bases, with 10 bases separating them. Per the germline V gene, CDR1 is SNHLY and CDR2 is FYNNEI. The CDR3 is made up of 13 amino acids. In nucleotides, the CDR3 is TGTGCCAGCAGTGCCCAGGGAAGCTATGGCTACACCTTC. Translating it yields CASSAQGSYGYTF.

The chain uses TRBV7-3 and TRBJ2-2; TRBD2 aligns across 7 bases. The J segment lost 2 bases and the V segment lost 6 bases, leaving 12 bases of the junction unmatched. Germline V gene lookup returns CDR1 SGHTA and CDR2 FQGTGA. The CDR3 spans 17 residues. CDR3 sequence reads: CASRVYSGTNNTGELFF. CDR3 sequence (DNA): TGTGCCAGCAGGGTCTACTCCGGGACTAACAACACCGGGGAGCTGTTTTTT.

There are a few counts of this clone. The J gene is TRBJ2-1, the V gene TRBV4-1; a possible D gene is TRBD1 (5 bases). CDR3 length: 15 residues. V lost 5 bases, J lost 6 bases, and 17 bases lay in between. Germline lookup yields CDR1 MGHRA and CDR2 YSYEKL. CDR3 DNA: TGCGCCAGCAGCGATCGAAGAAGGGGTTTCAATGAGCAGTTCTTC. Amino acids: CASSDRRRGFNEQFF.

This clone was detected only a few times. Here the CDR3 DNA reads TGCGCCAGCAGCCAAGTCAGCGGGGTCTATGGCTACACCTTC. It codes for CASSQVSGVYGYTF. The rearrangement uses TRBV4-1 and TRBJ1-2, with unresolved D. From germline, CDR1 is MGHRA and CDR2 YSYEKL. Trimming took 1 base from V and 4 from J, leaving 10 bases between them. The CDR3 extends over 14 amino acids.

Only a few counts were recorded for this clone. The rearrangement uses TRBV30 and TRBJ1-2; 9 nucleotides align to TRBD1. In germline, CDR1 is GTSNPN, CDR2 SVGIG (reference sequence). With 5 bases clipped from V and 9 bases from J, the junction kept 4 bases outside the gene matches. The CDR3 contains 11 residues. CDR3 nucleotides: TGTGCCTGGGACAGGGGGGACCGCTACACCTTC. It yields the protein CAWDRGDRYTF.

Only a few counts were recorded for this clone. The chain employs TRBV27 and TRBJ2-7; possibly TRBD1 for D (6 bases). The germline V gene encodes CDR1 MNHEY and CDR2 SMNVEV (reference sequence). This CDR3 is 15 amino acids long. With 6 bases removed from V and 3 bases from J, the gap between germline ends came to 18 bases. The CDR3 sequence: CASRFTGLGFYEQYF. The CDR3 nucleotides read TGTGCCAGCAGATTTACAGGGTTGGGGTTCTACGAGCAGTACTTC.

This clone was picked up many times. This rearrangement joins TRBV5-1 to TRBJ2-2, with TRBD2 identical over 7 bases. In germline, CDR1 is SGHRS, CDR2 YFSETQ. The CDR3 is made up of 16 amino acids. The V segment lost 0 bases and the J segment 2 bases; nucleotides outside the gene matches: 4. The DNA for the CDR3 is TGCGCCAGCAGCTTGGTACGCGGGGGAAACACCGGGGAGCTGTTTTTT. Encoded protein: CASSLVRGGNTGELFF.